The clone carrying this TCR beta chain was recorded only once. Its antigen is still unknown. V was clipped by 4 bases and J by 0 bases, with 7 bases between them. Looked up from germline, CDR1 is ENHRY and CDR2 is SYGVKD. The CDR3 contains 14 residues. Only in-frame clones appear in the TCRdb table, and some are missing; sequencing was by immunoSEQ multiplex PCR. The table lists 35,000 to 45,000 clones, approximately 95% of them singletons. Time point given: new active TB diagnosis, blood taken before or within 7 days of starting treatment. This sample was included in a study of T cells in tuberculosis. At the level of the study: IGRA-negative adolescents, IGRA-positive adolescents with latent tuberculosis and adults with active tuberculosis formed this South African cohort. Samples predate treatment or fall within its first 7 days.

Study-level findings and limits: GMM-specific TCRs were nearer to active tuberculosis alpha repertoires, suggesting expansion.

The chain combines TRBV10-3 with TRBJ1-3; D is perhaps TRBD1 (5 bases). Material: PBMCs, obtained at tuberculosis diagnosis. The sequence came from an adult with tuberculosis. CDR3 nucleotide sequence: TGTGCCATCAGTGCCGGGGGCTCTGGAAACACCATATATTTT. It encodes CAISAGGSGNTIYF.